One sample yielded the 20 T cell receptor beta chains listed below, sequenced in a study of tumor and adjacent non-tumor tissue in lung cancer. The library came from three nested PCR rounds adapted from ARM-PCR protocols. TCRdb reprocessed the multiplex PCR reads via MiXCR and lists one record per CDR3 protein. This sample has approximately 66,000 distinct CDR3 sequences; roughly two thirds occur once, and the top ten carry less than 40%. This sample's RNA came from whole unsorted tissue. This non-tumor lung sample came from over 3 cm beyond the tumor edge. Specimen: distant non-tumor lung tissue. The receptors here all came from a man aged 70-80 years with non-small cell lung cancer.

The table lists this clonotype with a few counts. The chain joins TRBV30 to TRBJ1-1; D ambiguous. This CDR3 has 13 residues. The germline V and J ends were trimmed by 0 bases and 5 bases, with 10 bases remaining between them. Germline CDR1 GTSNPN, CDR2 SVGIG (reference sequence). CDR3 DNA sequence: TGTGCCTGGAGTGTACTGGGCCGGACTGAAGCTTTCTTT. Encoded protein: CAWSVLGRTEAFF.

V gene TRBV11-2 combines with J gene TRBJ2-6, with 8 bases aligning to TRBD2. The V gene's germline CDR1 is SGHAT and CDR2 FQNNGV. CDR3 length: 17 residues. Trimming took 4 bases from V and 17 from J; bases not matched to a gene: 22. The CDR3 loop reads CASSSRGGSSGASVMTF. CDR3 coding DNA: TGTGCCAGCAGCTCCCGGGGGGGTAGCTCTGGGGCCAGCGTAATGACTTTC.

About this clonotype: Its ends do not fully match the called genes, so a read error is possible. V usage is TRBV11-2 and J usage is TRBJ2-7, with D perhaps TRBD1 (6 bases). Germline values: CDR1 SGHAT, CDR2 FQNNGV. This CDR3 region has 17 residues. In nucleotides, the CDR3 is TGTGCCAACAGCCTTCAGGGGTCCGGGATGGGCATGGCCGAGCAGTACTTC. Translating gives CANSLQGSGMGMAEQYF.

Only a few counts were recorded for this clonotype. This may be a read error: a much more frequent sequence differs by one nucleotide. The conserved final phenylalanine or tryptophan is absent from the CDR3, which likely points to a read error. The J gene is TRBJ1-6, the V gene TRBV6-5, with D perhaps TRBD1 (5 bases). The V gene lost 6 bases and the J gene lost 10 bases, with 19 bases spanning the gap. Per the germline V gene, CDR1 is MNHEY and CDR2 is SVGAGI. The CDR3 runs 15 residues. The CDR3 DNA follows: TGTGCCAGCAGGATCGGGACTTACCAGGGATCACCCCTCCACTAT. Protein: CASRIGTYQGSPLHY.

To note about this clonotype: This may be a read error: a much more frequent sequence differs by one nucleotide. The V call is TRBV5-4, the J call TRBJ2-5; 10 nucleotides line up with TRBD1. This CDR3 is built from 15 residues. Germline assignment: CDR1 SGHNT and CDR2 YYREEE (reference sequence). The CDR3 DNA reads as TGTGCCGGCAGCTTGGGATGGACAGGGGGAGAGACCCAGTACTTC. This codes for CAGSLGWTGGETQYF.

This clonotype was picked up a small number of times. A much larger clone differs by one base, so this may be a read error. The chain is built from TRBV6-2 or TRBV6-3 and TRBJ2-3; no clear D gene. The V end lost 5 bases, the J end lost 0 bases, and 15 bases lay between the germline ends. The CDR3 sequence is 16 residues long. CDR1 is MNHEY, CDR2 SVGEGT, per germline. The CDR3 reads CASSPSRRRSTDTQYF. CDR3 bases: TGTGCCAGCAGTCCGTCACGGCGACGGAGCACAGATACGCAGTATTTT.

In its sample, this clonotype was seen a few times. A much bigger clone sits one base away, suggesting this may be a read error. V is TRBV10-3 and J is TRBJ2-7, with 8 bases that match TRBD2. Trimming cost V 11 bases and J 3 bases; bases outside gene matches: 12. CDR1 is ENHRY and CDR2 is SYGVKD in the germline V gene. The CDR3 is 14 residues long. The CDR3 DNA is TGTGCCGCCTCGTGCGGGGGGCAGAGCTACGAGCAGTACTTC. It yields the protein CAASCGGQSYEQYF.

A remark on this clonotype: A junction boundary mismatches the germline segment, possibly from a read error. The V call is TRBV30, the J call TRBJ1-1; no definite D call. The CDR3 covers 14 residues. Germline V gene lookup returns CDR1 GTSNPN and CDR2 SVGIG (reference sequence). DNA for the CDR3: TGTGACTGGAGTAGTGGTGCGATTCACACTGAAGCTTTCTTT. Amino acids: CDWSSGAIHTEAFF.

The chain joins TRBV12-3 or TRBV12-4 to TRBJ1-5; D not resolved. The CDR3 totals 13 residues. The germline V and J ends were trimmed by 10 bases and 2 bases, with 12 bases remaining between them. The CDR3 DNA reads TGTGCCAATACCCTAAGGGGCAATCAGCCCCAGCATTTT. Amino acids: CANTLRGNQPQHF.

In the case of this clonotype: A much larger clone differs from this one at a single base, so this may be a read error. The chain carries TRBV12-3 or TRBV12-4 and TRBJ2-7; D is uncertain. Trimming cost V 5 bases and J 5 bases, with 13 bases left between them. The CDR3 spans 13 residues. The CDR3 bases are TGTGCCAGCAGTCGGGCCATCACGAACGAGCAGTACTTC. Its protein is CASSRAITNEQYF.

Turning to this clonotype: Given the absence of the conserved phenylalanine or tryptophan at the CDR3 end, a read error is likely. The chain couples TRBV11-2 to TRBJ2-5; D tentatively fits TRBD1 or TRBD2 (7 bases each). Per the germline V gene, CDR1 is SGHAT and CDR2 is FQNNGV. This CDR3 has 15 residues. The CDR3 DNA follows: TGTGCCAGCTGCTTATACAGGGGAGGGAGGGAGACCCAGTACTTA. Its protein is CASCLYRGGRETQYL.

About this clonotype itself: A much larger clonotype is one base distant, so this may be a read error. This chain joins TRBV5-5 and TRBJ2-2; D call uncertain. The CDR3 has 13 amino acids. The V gene's germline CDR1 is SGHKS and CDR2 YYEKEE (reference sequence). CDR3 region: CASSFLDTVELFF. The CDR3 DNA sequence: TGTGCCAGCAGCTTCCTCGATACCGTGGAGCTGTTTTTT.

For this clonotype: A clone one base away is much larger, so this may be a read error. The gene calls are TRBV10-3 and TRBJ2-7; TRBD1 aligns across 9 bases. Germline CDR1 ENHRY, CDR2 SYGVKD. The CDR3 covers 14 residues. The CDR3: CAISEKGQGYERYF. CDR3 DNA: TGTGCCATCAGTGAAAAGGGACAGGGTTACGAGCGGTACTTC.

This clonotype was counted only a few times. A much larger clone lies one base from this, so it may be a read error. This chain links TRBV15 with TRBJ2-3; 7 nucleotides align to TRBD1. The ends lost 4 bases at V and 4 bases at J; junction bases unmatched: 11. Germline values: CDR1 LNHNV, CDR2 YYDKDF (reference sequence). This CDR3 has 16 amino acids. The CDR3 DNA reads TGTGCCACCAGCAAAGGGGACAGTGGGATTTCAGATACGCAGTATTTT. Residues: CATSKGDSGISDTQYF.

As regards this clonotype: At one end the junction does not follow the germline gene, possibly because of a read error. The chain carries TRBV4-1 and TRBJ2-7; D gene ambiguous. The CDR3 runs 13 residues. Per germline, CDR1 MGHRA and CDR2 YSYEKL. The CDR3 coding sequence is TGCGCCGGCAGCCTTGATTGGGCCTACGAGCAGTACTTC. This encodes CAGSLDWAYEQYF.

Only a few counts were recorded for this clonotype. Its ends do not fully match the called genes, so a read error is possible. The chain joins TRBV28 to TRBJ1-5, with a tentative D call TRBD1 (5 bases). The CDR3 covers 16 residues. Germline assignment: CDR1 MDHEN and CDR2 SYDVKM. The CDR3 DNA is TGTGCCAGCACACAGGTCTCGGGCCTCTTCAATCAGTCCCAGCATTTT. Its translation is CASTQVSGLFNQSQHF.

Concerning this clonotype itself: This may arise from a read error, as a much more abundant clone is one base away. The chain is built from TRBV6-6 and TRBJ2-7; D is undetermined. V lost 5 bases and J 2 bases, leaving 16 bases between the germline ends. CDR1 and CDR2 (germline): MNHNY, SVGAGI (reference sequence). The CDR3 runs 15 residues. CDR3 residues: CASSLRTNNAYEQYF. As DNA, the CDR3 is TGTGCCAGCAGTCTTAGGACGAATAACGCCTACGAGCAGTACTTC.

On this clonotype: It may be a read error: a sequence one base away is much more abundant. V is TRBV7-9 and J is TRBJ2-1; 7 nucleotides agree with TRBD2. CDR1 is SEHNR, CDR2 FQNEAQ, per germline (reference sequence). The CDR3 has 14 amino acids. DNA of the CDR3: TGTGCCAGCAGCTTAGAGACCGGGAGGACGGATCAGTTATTC. Amino acids: CASSLETGRTDQLF.

This clonotype was found many times. The chain uses TRBV12-3 or TRBV12-4 and TRBJ1-5; D is perhaps TRBD1 (5 bases). The length of the CDR3 is 17 residues. The germline V and J ends were trimmed by 5 bases and 1 base, with 18 bases remaining between them. The CDR3 region has the DNA TGTGCCAGCAGTCGCGGGGGAAGGGGTAGGAGCAATCAGCCCCAGCATTTT. The encoded protein is CASSRGGRGRSNQPQHF.

The V gene is TRBV29-1, the J gene TRBJ2-7; a possible D gene is TRBD2 (6 bases). This CDR3 has 13 residues. With 6 bases removed from V and 1 base from J, the gap between germline ends came to 13 bases. CDR1 and CDR2 from the germline V gene are SQVTM and ANQGSEA. CDR3 DNA sequence: TGCAGCGTGTCGACTAGATGTTCCTACGAGCAGTACTTC. It yields the protein CSVSTRCSYEQYF.